This T cell receptor beta chain was found in a study of T cell repertoires in cytomegalovirus infection. For the study at large: Based on public TCR beta signatures, there were indications of CMV infection and of a matching HLA type.

TCRdb recomputed calls from the reads with MiXCR, one row per CDR3 protein. The sample includes some 300,000 distinct CDR3 sequences, roughly 15% of them seen just once. Trimming cost V 4 bases and J 6 bases, with 19 bases left between them. The CDR3 consists of 15 residues. The V gene's germline CDR1 is SQVTM and CDR2 ANQGSEA. General observations from the study: Cumulated frequencies of public TCR beta families served to identify carriers of CMV plus the relevant HLA. HLA-C-restricted CMV clonotypes gave the most frequent clonotype in two of eight donors.

This clonotype was detected only a few times. Its target is unknown. The receptor was derived from a human donor in good health (CMV status not recorded). Some clones in this sample may be carry-over from other donors' samples. J is TRBJ2-4 and V is TRBV29-1; a weak D match, TRBD2 (6 bases). Material: PBMCs. The CDR3 region has the DNA TGCAGCGTTGGGAAAGGGACGGGAGTGGGAAACATTCAGTACTTC. Amino acid sequence: CSVGKGTGVGNIQYF.